The TCR beta chain described here comes from a study of OX40 agonist ivuxolimab in advanced cancers. Study information: The drug used for patients, ivuxolimab, was an agonistic anti-OX40 (CD134) antibody.

Findings of the study overall: Both blood CD4+ and CD8+ T cells showed clonal growth by week 6 at 0.1 to 3.0 mg/kg. On average, CD8+ T cells had more expanded clones than CD4+.

Assay: immunoSEQ multiplex PCR; the TCRdb copy retains only in-frame clones and omits some. Among around 67,000 clones listed, 70% to 90% were seen once. This clone was picked up one time. Its antigen is still unknown. V lost 4 bases and J lost 13, with 17 bases in between. The CDR3 totals 13 residues. CDR1 and CDR2 (germline): SEHNR, FQNEAQ (reference sequence). The chain couples TRBV7-9 to TRBJ2-1, with D hard to call. The source material was CD4+ or CD8+ T cells sorted from blood, sampled in a trial of the OX40 agonist ivuxolimab. The source is an adult with an advanced solid tumor such as melanoma, head and neck, liver or kidney cancer. CDR3 DNA: TGTGCCAGCAGCTCCCGGTTGAGGAGCCCTCAGTTCTTC. As protein: CASSSRLRSPQFF.